This entry lists 2 T cell receptor beta chains sequenced from one sample in a study of shared clonotypes between healthy human individuals. Only in-frame clones appear in the TCRdb table, and some are missing; sequencing was by immunoSEQ multiplex PCR. Of roughly 1.5 million clones listed, around 98% were seen once; the top ten hold about 0.42%. Source material: naive CD4+ T cells sorted from blood. Subset given: CD45RA+ positively selected. The receptors here all came from a man younger than 40 in good health.

A word on this clone: Other DNA sequences in this sample translate to the same CDR3. This chain connects TRBV29-1 to TRBJ2-3; 10 nucleotides match TRBD2. From germline, CDR1 is SQVTM and CDR2 ANQGSEA. V shed 2 bases, J shed 1 base, and the junction held 3 bases outside the gene matches. This CDR3 has 15 residues. CDR3 amino acids: CSVERLAGGTDTQYF. DNA for the CDR3: TGCAGCGTTGAAAGGCTAGCGGGAGGCACAGATACGCAGTATTTT.

On this clone: The same CDR3 arises from other DNA sequences in this sample as well. The chain couples TRBV5-1 to TRBJ2-1; TRBD2 aligns across 10 bases. Losses at the gene ends were 0 bases for V and 4 bases for J; bases not matched to a gene: 4. CDR1 is SGHRS and CDR2 is YFSETQ in the germline V gene. The CDR3 has 16 amino acids. The CDR3 loop reads CASSLGLAGEYNEQFF. CDR3 DNA: TGCGCCAGCAGCTTGGGGCTAGCGGGGGAGTACAATGAGCAGTTCTTC.